This is a list of T cell receptor beta chains from one sample in a study of cytomegalovirus exposure and HLA in healthy donors. This table comes from immunoSEQ multiplex PCR, and its TCRdb copy is limited to in-frame clones, with some not included. Here the sample spans fewer than 200,000 clones, about 89% being singletons. Sequencing used PBMCs. These TCRs come from a woman under 30 in good health and CMV-seropositive. CDR3s include the opening cysteine and the closing phenylalanine or tryptophan. The D gene is left open where the match is weak. Where a row states a size, it is once, few, many or the class of an expanded clone; other rows omit it.

v_call: TRBV28; d_call: TRBD1; clone_size: .; j_call: TRBJ1-1; cdr3_nt: TGTGCCAGCAGTCCCCCGACAGGGATCTTCACTGAAGCTTTCTTT; cdr3_aa: CASSPPTGIFTEAFF
v_call: TRBV28; d_call: TRBD2; clone_size: .; j_call: TRBJ2-5; cdr3_nt: TGTGCCAGCAGTATCACTCTACTAGCGGGGGGCCAAGAGACCCAGTACTTC; cdr3_aa: CASSITLLAGGQETQYF
v_call: TRBV7-6; d_call: .; clone_size: once; j_call: TRBJ2-3; cdr3_nt: TGTGCCAGCAGCTTATCTGAGGGGGGGTCCACAGATACGCAGTATTTT; cdr3_aa: CASSLSEGGSTDTQYF
v_call: TRBV5-6; d_call: TRBD1; clone_size: .; j_call: TRBJ2-7; cdr3_nt: TGTGCCAGCGGGTCACAGGGGAACGAGCAGTACTTC; cdr3_aa: CASGSQGNEQYF
v_call: TRBV7-9; d_call: .; clone_size: .; j_call: TRBJ1-1; cdr3_nt: TGTGCCAGCAGCTTCCACAGGGTGAACACTGAAGCTTTCTTT; cdr3_aa: CASSFHRVNTEAFF
v_call: TRBV6-5; d_call: .; clone_size: .; j_call: TRBJ2-7; cdr3_nt: TGTGCCAGCAGTTACTCGATCGTCGGGGAGCCAGACGAGCAGTACTTC; cdr3_aa: CASSYSIVGEPDEQYF
v_call: TRBV4-3; d_call: TRBD1; clone_size: .; j_call: TRBJ2-4; cdr3_nt: TGCGCCAGCAGCCAGGGCCCAGGGGGCGGCGCATACTTC; cdr3_aa: CASSQGPGGGAYF
v_call: TRBV5-1; d_call: .; clone_size: once; j_call: TRBJ2-7; cdr3_nt: TGCGCCAGCAGCCCCCCCGCTGGAGGGTTCGAGCAGTACTTC; cdr3_aa: CASSPPAGGFEQYF
v_call: TRBV21-1; d_call: .; clone_size: .; j_call: TRBJ1-2; cdr3_nt: TGTGCCAGCAGCAAAGGAATAAGGGGAACTAACTATGGCTACACCTTC; cdr3_aa: CASSKGIRGTNYGYTF
v_call: TRBV18; d_call: TRBD1; clone_size: .; j_call: TRBJ2-2; cdr3_nt: TGTGCCAGCTCACCACAGGGACAGACCGGGGAGCTGTTTTTT; cdr3_aa: CASSPQGQTGELFF
v_call: TRBV29-1; d_call: .; clone_size: .; j_call: TRBJ2-7; cdr3_nt: TGCAGCGTTGGGCAGTTATCTAGCTACGAGCAGTACTTC; cdr3_aa: CSVGQLSSYEQYF
v_call: TRBV11-2; d_call: TRBD1; clone_size: .; j_call: TRBJ2-7; cdr3_nt: TGTGCCAGCAGAGACCCGGACAGGGGAAACGAGCAGTACTTC; cdr3_aa: CASRDPDRGNEQYF
v_call: TRBV5-1; d_call: .; clone_size: .; j_call: TRBJ2-5; cdr3_nt: TGCGCCAGCAGGCGACAGCAGCAAGAGACCCAGTACTTC; cdr3_aa: CASRRQQQETQYF
v_call: TRBV7-9; d_call: TRBD2; clone_size: .; j_call: TRBJ2-3; cdr3_nt: TGTGCCAGCAGCATCCCGTTCGGGACTAGCGGGAATAGCGCAGATACGCAGTATTTT; cdr3_aa: CASSIPFGTSGNSADTQYF
v_call: TRBV7-9; d_call: TRBD1; clone_size: .; j_call: TRBJ2-5; cdr3_nt: TGTGCCAGCAGCCATGGTGGGACAGTAGAGACCCAGTACTTC; cdr3_aa: CASSHGGTVETQYF
v_call: TRBV27; d_call: .; clone_size: .; j_call: TRBJ1-1; cdr3_nt: TGTGCCAGCAGTCCAGGGGTCGCAGGCACTGAAGCTTTCTTT; cdr3_aa: CASSPGVAGTEAFF
v_call: TRBV30; d_call: TRBD1; clone_size: .; j_call: TRBJ2-7; cdr3_nt: TGTGCCTGGAGTCTCCGATACCGGGACAGGGGGTACGAGCAGTACTTC; cdr3_aa: CAWSLRYRDRGYEQYF
v_call: TRBV28; d_call: .; clone_size: .; j_call: TRBJ2-3; cdr3_nt: TGTGCCAGCAGTTTAGATCACCGGAGCAATCCGAGGGCAGATACGCAGTATTTT; cdr3_aa: CASSLDHRSNPRADTQYF
v_call: TRBV7-8; d_call: TRBD1; clone_size: .; j_call: TRBJ1-2; cdr3_nt: TGTGCCAGCAGCTTACTACAGGGGGCCCTTTATGGCTACACCTTC; cdr3_aa: CASSLLQGALYGYTF
v_call: TRBV5-6; d_call: .; clone_size: .; j_call: TRBJ2-1; cdr3_nt: TGTGCCAGCAGCTATTCAACAGGGCAAAGCTCCTACAATGAGCAGTTCTTC; cdr3_aa: CASSYSTGQSSYNEQFF
v_call: TRBV14; d_call: .; clone_size: .; j_call: TRBJ2-2; cdr3_nt: TGTGCCAGCAGCCGCCGCGAGACTAGTCGGAACACCGGGGAGCTGTTTTTT; cdr3_aa: CASSRRETSRNTGELFF
v_call: TRBV2; d_call: TRBD1; clone_size: .; j_call: TRBJ2-5; cdr3_nt: TGTGCCAGCAGTGAACGGGACAGGGGGCTCGGGGAGACCCAGTACTTC; cdr3_aa: CASSERDRGLGETQYF
v_call: TRBV11-2; d_call: .; clone_size: few; j_call: TRBJ2-7; cdr3_nt: TGTGCCAGCAGCCCCGAGGCTTATTACGAGCAGTACTTC; cdr3_aa: CASSPEAYYEQYF
v_call: TRBV11-3; d_call: TRBD2; clone_size: few; j_call: TRBJ2-1; cdr3_nt: TGTGCCAGCAGCTTAGGGCAATGGCTAGCGGACAATGAGCAGTTCTTC; cdr3_aa: CASSLGQWLADNEQFF
v_call: TRBV5-1; d_call: .; clone_size: .; j_call: TRBJ2-1; cdr3_nt: TGCGCCAGCAGCCCACAGCCCGGCCTTTCCTACAATGAGCAGTTCTTC; cdr3_aa: CASSPQPGLSYNEQFF
v_call: TRBV18; d_call: .; clone_size: .; j_call: TRBJ2-3; cdr3_nt: TGTGCCAGCTCACCAACTTTATCAGATACGCAGTATTTT; cdr3_aa: CASSPTLSDTQYF
v_call: TRBV6-4; d_call: TRBD2; clone_size: few; j_call: TRBJ2-1; cdr3_nt: TGTGCCAGCAGTGAAGGCGGGGGGGCCTACAATGAGCAGTTCTTC; cdr3_aa: CASSEGGGAYNEQFF
v_call: TRBV2; d_call: .; clone_size: .; j_call: TRBJ2-2; cdr3_nt: TGTGCCAGCCGGGACACAAACACCGGGGAGCTGTTTTTT; cdr3_aa: CASRDTNTGELFF
v_call: TRBV15; d_call: .; clone_size: .; j_call: TRBJ2-3; cdr3_nt: TGTGCCACCAGCAGAGAATACGGGAGTGGGGCAGATACGCAGTATTTT; cdr3_aa: CATSREYGSGADTQYF
v_call: TRBV14; d_call: TRBD1; clone_size: .; j_call: TRBJ1-2; cdr3_nt: TGTGCCAGCAGCCTTACAGGGGGCCCTAACTATGGCTACACCTTC; cdr3_aa: CASSLTGGPNYGYTF
v_call: TRBV6-4; d_call: .; clone_size: .; j_call: TRBJ2-3; cdr3_nt: TGTGCCAGCAGTGACAGTGGGAGTGGGACAGATACGCAGTATTTT; cdr3_aa: CASSDSGSGTDTQYF
v_call: TRBV29-1; d_call: .; clone_size: few; j_call: TRBJ1-1; cdr3_nt: TGCAGCGCCTTGAGGCAGGGGAGCACTGAAGCTTTCTTT; cdr3_aa: CSALRQGSTEAFF
v_call: TRBV19; d_call: TRBD2; clone_size: once; j_call: TRBJ2-2; cdr3_nt: TGTGCCAGTAGTCCGACTAGCGGGGGGGCCGGGGAGCTGTTTTTT; cdr3_aa: CASSPTSGGAGELFF
v_call: TRBV4-3; d_call: .; clone_size: .; j_call: TRBJ2-7; cdr3_nt: TGCGCCAGCAGCCAAGTACAGCCCTCCTACGAGCAGTACTTC; cdr3_aa: CASSQVQPSYEQYF
v_call: TRBV4-1; d_call: TRBD1; clone_size: .; j_call: TRBJ2-7; cdr3_nt: TGCGCCAGCAGCCAGCCCGGGACAGGGAGCCCCTACGAGCAGTACTTC; cdr3_aa: CASSQPGTGSPYEQYF
v_call: TRBV9; d_call: .; clone_size: .; j_call: TRBJ2-7; cdr3_nt: TGTGCCAGTTCAAAACAGGGGGGGTCCTACGAGCAGTACTTC; cdr3_aa: CASSKQGGSYEQYF
v_call: TRBV7-9; d_call: .; clone_size: .; j_call: TRBJ2-7; cdr3_nt: TGTGCCAGCAGCGTAACAGAATACTACGAGCAGTACTTC; cdr3_aa: CASSVTEYYEQYF
v_call: TRBV6-5; d_call: TRBD1; clone_size: .; j_call: TRBJ1-2; cdr3_nt: TGTGCCAGCGGAGACAGGGGGATGTCCTATGGCTACACCTTC; cdr3_aa: CASGDRGMSYGYTF
v_call: TRBV30; d_call: .; clone_size: .; j_call: TRBJ1-5; cdr3_nt: TGTGCCTGGAGCGAGACCGGGACATATAGCAATCAGCCCCAGCATTTT; cdr3_aa: CAWSETGTYSNQPQHF
v_call: TRBV4-1; d_call: .; clone_size: medium-sized; j_call: TRBJ2-5; cdr3_nt: TGCGCCAGCAGCCAAGACGGGGAAGAGACCCAGTACTTC; cdr3_aa: CASSQDGEETQYF
v_call: TRBV7-6; d_call: .; clone_size: .; j_call: TRBJ2-3; cdr3_nt: TGTGCCAGCAGCTCCGACGGGGCAGGGGGCACAGATACGCAGTATTTT; cdr3_aa: CASSSDGAGGTDTQYF
v_call: TRBV4-3; d_call: .; clone_size: .; j_call: TRBJ2-5; cdr3_nt: TGCGCCAGCAGCCAAGAAGCAGGGAAAGAGACCCAGTACTTC; cdr3_aa: CASSQEAGKETQYF
v_call: TRBV30; d_call: TRBD1; clone_size: .; j_call: TRBJ2-2; cdr3_nt: TGTGCCTGGAGTGTGGGCGTGACAGGGGACACCGGGGAGCTGTTTTTT; cdr3_aa: CAWSVGVTGDTGELFF
v_call: TRBV5-1; d_call: TRBD1; clone_size: .; j_call: TRBJ1-1; cdr3_nt: TGCGCCAGCAGCTTCACGGGACAGATGAACACTGAAGCTTTCTTT; cdr3_aa: CASSFTGQMNTEAFF
v_call: TRBV4-1; d_call: .; clone_size: .; j_call: TRBJ1-4; cdr3_nt: TGCGCCAGCAGCCCCCACAGGTCAGGGCCTAATGAAAAACTGTTTTTT; cdr3_aa: CASSPHRSGPNEKLFF
v_call: TRBV4-3; d_call: TRBD2; clone_size: .; j_call: TRBJ2-7; cdr3_nt: TGCGCCAGCAGCCAAGACCCCATGGGAGCGGGAGGGACCTACGAGCAGTACTTC; cdr3_aa: CASSQDPMGAGGTYEQYF
v_call: TRBV6-5; d_call: TRBD1; clone_size: .; j_call: TRBJ2-3; cdr3_nt: TGTGCCAGCAGCCGGGACAGGGGCACGCATACGCAGTATTTT; cdr3_aa: CASSRDRGTHTQYF
v_call: TRBV29-1; d_call: .; clone_size: .; j_call: TRBJ2-4; cdr3_nt: TGCAGCGTTGTATCAGGGGTAGCCAAAAACATTCAGTACTTC; cdr3_aa: CSVVSGVAKNIQYF
v_call: TRBV4-2; d_call: TRBD2; clone_size: few; j_call: TRBJ2-7; cdr3_nt: TGTGCCAGCAGCCCGTCTAGCGGGGTCGACTCCTACGAGCAGTACTTC; cdr3_aa: CASSPSSGVDSYEQYF
v_call: TRBV19; d_call: .; clone_size: .; j_call: TRBJ1-2; cdr3_nt: TGTGCCAGTAGTGTAACCGGGATCTTTAACTATGGCTACACCTTC; cdr3_aa: CASSVTGIFNYGYTF
v_call: TRBV7-9; d_call: TRBD1; clone_size: .; j_call: TRBJ1-5; cdr3_nt: TGTGCCAGCAGCTTAGGGACAGGGGGCGTCTGGAATAGCAATCAGCCCCAGCATTTT; cdr3_aa: CASSLGTGGVWNSNQPQHF
v_call: TRBV5-1; d_call: TRBD2; clone_size: .; j_call: TRBJ2-1; cdr3_nt: TGCGCCAGCAGCTTGTCGGGAGGCCCAGGTGATGAGCAGTTCTTC; cdr3_aa: CASSLSGGPGDEQFF
v_call: TRBV2; d_call: TRBD2; clone_size: few; j_call: TRBJ2-2; cdr3_nt: TGTGCCAGCAGTTCTCTCAGCGGGGGGCTGAACACCGGGGAGCTGTTTTTT; cdr3_aa: CASSSLSGGLNTGELFF
v_call: TRBV27; d_call: .; clone_size: .; j_call: TRBJ1-1; cdr3_nt: TGTGCCAGCAGTTTGGTGGGGGGGACGGCGGAAGCTTTCTTT; cdr3_aa: CASSLVGGTAEAFF
v_call: TRBV5-4; d_call: .; clone_size: .; j_call: TRBJ2-1; cdr3_nt: TGTGCCAGCAGCTTAACAGGTGACCCCTACAATGAGCAGTTCTTC; cdr3_aa: CASSLTGDPYNEQFF
v_call: TRBV27; d_call: TRBD1; clone_size: .; j_call: TRBJ2-1; cdr3_nt: TGTGCCAGCAGTATGACAGGGGGTGGCTACAATGAGCAGTTCTTC; cdr3_aa: CASSMTGGGYNEQFF
v_call: TRBV30; d_call: .; clone_size: .; j_call: TRBJ2-3; cdr3_nt: TGTGCCTGGAGTGCGGGGGTCACAGATACGCAGTATTTT; cdr3_aa: CAWSAGVTDTQYF
v_call: TRBV4-1; d_call: .; clone_size: .; j_call: TRBJ2-6; cdr3_nt: TGCGCCAGCAGCCAACGGGGGGACAGGCGAATTTCTGGGGCCAACGTCCTGACTTTC; cdr3_aa: CASSQRGDRRISGANVLTF
v_call: TRBV7-8; d_call: .; clone_size: .; j_call: TRBJ2-3; cdr3_nt: TGTGCCAGCAGCTTAGATACAGGGCGAGGCGCAGATACGCAGTATTTT; cdr3_aa: CASSLDTGRGADTQYF
v_call: TRBV19; d_call: .; clone_size: few; j_call: TRBJ1-1; cdr3_nt: TGTGCCAGCCTCCGATTAGGAGGGTCTGAAGCTTTCTTT; cdr3_aa: CASLRLGGSEAFF